These 22 T cell receptor beta chains share one sample of origin, sequenced in a study of T cell responses to AZD1222 COVID-19 vaccine. Generated by immunoSEQ multiplex PCR, the TCRdb table keeps only in-frame clones and is missing some. Of about 120,000 clones listed, 80% to 90% are singletons. The source material was peripheral blood, sampled on day 0 of AZD1222 vaccination. The receptors originated from an adult in good health.

J is TRBJ2-7 and V is TRBV20-1; D unresolved. The germline gives CDR1 DFQATT, CDR2 SNEGSKA (reference sequence). The CDR3 consists of 12 residues. V was pared by 6 bases and J by 3 bases, with 12 bases between. The CDR3 DNA reads TGCAGTGCGAGTCGGTCGGACTACGAGCAGTACTTC. Translated, it gives CSASRSDYEQYF.

The V call is TRBV19, the J call TRBJ2-3; D not certain. Trimming stripped 5 bases from V and 5 bases from J, with 17 bases between. The CDR3 consists of 15 residues. Germline CDR1 LNHDA, CDR2 SQIVND (reference sequence). CDR3 coding DNA: TGTGCCAGTAGTCCCGATGCCTTCCCCAGAGATACGCAGTATTTT. Translated: CASSPDAFPRDTQYF.

The CDR3: CASSRSTGEGGYTF. CDR3 nucleotide sequence: TGTGCCAGCAGCCGATCGACAGGGGAGGGTGGCTACACCTTC. The V gene is TRBV7-9, the J gene TRBJ1-2; the match to TRBD1 covers 8 bases. The germline gives CDR1 SEHNR, CDR2 FQNEAQ (reference sequence). V was clipped by 5 bases and J by 7 bases; unmatched bases: 9. The CDR3 covers 14 residues.

The V call is TRBV10-3, the J call TRBJ1-4, with D uncertain. CDR1 is ENHRY, CDR2 SYGVKD, per germline. The CDR3 consists of 14 residues. Trimming stripped 0 bases from V and 5 bases from J, with 7 bases between. The CDR3 loop is CAISESAGNEKLFF. In DNA, the CDR3 is TGTGCCATCAGTGAGTCCGCAGGCAATGAAAAACTGTTTTTT.

This sequence joins TRBV28 and TRBJ1-2; the D gene is possibly TRBD1 (5 bases). The CDR3 is made up of 16 amino acids. Germline V gene sequence: CDR1 MDHEN, CDR2 SYDVKM. Trimming took off 8 bases at V and 0 bases at J, with 19 bases between the two ends. In nucleotides, the CDR3 is TGTGCCAGCGGGACGGGGACGGACCCATCTAACTATGGCTACACCTTC. Its translation is CASGTGTDPSNYGYTF.

This chain connects TRBV10-2 to TRBJ2-7; TRBD1 might be the D (6 bases). The CDR3 runs to 15 residues. Looked up from germline, CDR1 is WSHSY and CDR2 is SAAADI. V shed 3 bases and J shed 1 base, with 13 bases lying between them. This CDR3 reads CASSEIRGRSYEQYF. Here the CDR3 DNA reads TGCGCCAGCAGTGAAATCAGGGGACGGTCCTACGAGCAGTACTTC.

The chain uses TRBV7-2 and TRBJ1-5; D possibly corresponds to TRBD1 (6 bases). Germline V lookup: CDR1 SGHTA, CDR2 FQGNSA. Trimming removed 1 base at V and 4 bases at J, with 23 bases between. The CDR3 covers 19 residues. CDR3 residues: CASSLDGGGLRLGNQPQHF. The CDR3 DNA follows: TGTGCCAGCAGCTTAGACGGGGGGGGCCTACGCTTAGGGAATCAGCCCCAGCATTTT.

A few counts support this clone. This chain uses TRBV3-1 (or the pseudogene TRBV3-2) with TRBJ2-7; D uncertain. The V end was cut by 7 bases, the J end by 4 bases, with 8 bases between. The CDR3 is 11 amino acids. Germline V gene lookup returns CDR1 LGHDT and CDR2 YNNKEL (reference sequence). CDR3 residues: CASNSGYEQYF. In DNA, the CDR3 is TGTGCCAGCAATAGTGGTTACGAGCAGTACTTC.

The chain employs TRBV24-1 and TRBJ2-1; D perhaps matches TRBD2 (6 bases). CDR1 is KGHDR, CDR2 SFDVKD, per germline. V was trimmed by 4 bases and J by 8 bases, leaving 20 bases between them. This CDR3 is built from 16 residues. CDR3 coding DNA: TGTGCCACCAGTGAGGCCACTGCGGGAAGGGCCGATGAGCAGTTCTTC. This codes for CATSEATAGRADEQFF.

The chain recombines TRBV28 with TRBJ1-6; no firm D call. Deletions cut 2 bases from V and 0 bases from J, with 8 bases between. The CDR3 contains 16 residues. From germline, CDR1 is MDHEN and CDR2 SYDVKM. The CDR3 protein is CASSLDQSSYNSPLHF. CDR3 bases: TGTGCCAGCAGTTTAGATCAGAGCTCCTATAATTCACCCCTCCACTTT.

This chain joins TRBV6-5 and TRBJ2-3; D remains unclear. Trimming took off 10 bases at V and 4 bases at J, with 15 bases between the two ends. This CDR3 comprises 13 residues. Germline CDR1 reads MNHEY; CDR2 reads SVGAGI. CDR3 sequence (DNA): TGTGCCACCACGATGAGTACGCCAGATACGCAGTATTTT. This translates into CATTMSTPDTQYF.

The rearrangement joins TRBV3-1 (or the pseudogene TRBV3-2) to TRBJ1-1; no definite D call. V gave up 5 bases and J gave up 0 bases, with 13 bases separating them. The germline gives CDR1 LGHDT, CDR2 YNNKEL (reference sequence). The CDR3 runs to 15 residues. The CDR3 nucleotides read TGTGCCAGCAGCGAGGGTCGACGGCTGAACACTGAAGCTTTCTTT. It yields the protein CASSEGRRLNTEAFF.

The CDR3 loop is CASSPGGQGYTF. DNA for the CDR3: TGTGCCAGCTCACCAGGGGGGCAAGGCTACACCTTC. This chain links TRBV18 with TRBJ1-2, with TRBD1 as a possible D gene (6 bases). This CDR3 is 12 amino acids long. Deletions cut 2 bases from V and 8 bases from J, with 9 bases between. Germline values: CDR1 KGHSH, CDR2 LQKENI.

The chain is built from TRBV12-3 or TRBV12-4 and TRBJ2-2; D possibly uses TRBD1 or TRBD2 (5 bases each). V dropped 6 bases and J dropped 4 bases, with 9 bases sitting between them. This CDR3 is built from 13 residues. The DNA for the CDR3 is TGTGCCAGCAGGAGGGACGGCACCGGGGAGCTGTTTTTT. This translates into CASRRDGTGELFF.

The V gene is TRBV5-4, the J gene TRBJ1-6; D may be TRBD1 (6 bases). Trimming pared 3 bases from V and 9 bases from J, leaving 13 bases between. Germline-derived CDR1 and CDR2 are SGHNT and YYREEE (reference sequence). The CDR3 length is 14 residues. This chain's CDR3 is CASSSDRQGSPLHF. The CDR3 DNA is TGTGCCAGCAGCTCGGACAGACAAGGTTCACCCCTCCACTTT.

The CDR3 region is CASSLQGPNQPQHF. CDR3 DNA: TGTGCCAGCAGCTTACAGGGCCCCAATCAGCCCCAGCATTTT. The chain employs TRBV7-8 and TRBJ1-5; D might be TRBD1 (5 bases). Germline lookup yields CDR1 SGHVS and CDR2 FQNEAQ. Between the trimmed V and J ends, which lost 2 bases and 3 bases, there was a span of 8 bases. The CDR3 spans 14 residues.

The rearrangement joins TRBV29-1 to TRBJ1-1, with D unclear. V lost 7 bases to trimming and J lost 7 bases, with 19 bases between them. The CDR3 totals 13 residues. CDR1 is SQVTM, CDR2 ANQGSEA, per germline. CDR3 loop: CSADHGVYGEAFF. The CDR3 DNA reads TGCAGCGCTGACCATGGGGTTTATGGTGAAGCTTTCTTT.

This rearrangement joins TRBV4-1 to TRBJ1-1, with a weak D call TRBD1 (6 bases). Germline loops: CDR1 MGHRA, CDR2 YSYEKL. V was shortened by 4 bases and J by 3 bases, with 9 bases between the two germline ends. The CDR3 consists of 13 residues. CDR3 nucleotides: TGCGCCAGCAGCCGGAACAGGGACACTGAAGCTTTCTTT. Residues: CASSRNRDTEAFF.

The chain uses TRBV13 and TRBJ2-7; 16 nucleotides align to TRBD2. The germline V gene encodes CDR1 PRHDT and CDR2 FYEKMQ (reference sequence). This CDR3 has 15 amino acids. V shed 4 bases and J 6 bases; nucleotides not matched to a gene: 3. The CDR3 DNA is TGTGCCAGCAGCTGGGGGACTAGCGGGAGGGGCGAGCAGTACTTC. Amino acid sequence: CASSWGTSGRGEQYF. Complete variable domain (other parts from reference TRBV13 and TRBJ2-7): AAGVIQSPRHLIKEKRETATLKCYPIPRHDTVYWYQQGPGQDPQFLISFYEKMQSDKGSIPDRFSAQQFSDYHSELNMSSLELGDSALYFCASSWGTSGRGEQYFGPGTRLTVT.

CDR3 coding DNA: TGCGCCAGCAGTTCGGGATGGACAGGGGTGACCTACGAGCAGTACTTC. It specifies CASSSGWTGVTYEQYF. The chain links TRBV5-1 to TRBJ2-7, with TRBD1 matching over 9 bases. Germline V gene data show CDR1 as SGHRS and CDR2 as YFSETQ. The ends lost 5 bases at V and 2 bases at J; junction bases unmatched: 11. CDR3 size: 16 residues.

This chain links TRBV10-3 with TRBJ1-2; 7 bases agree with TRBD1. V lost 3 bases, J lost 7 bases, and 11 bases stayed unmatched. There are 15 residues in the CDR3. Germline values: CDR1 ENHRY, CDR2 SYGVKD. CDR3 sequence (DNA): TGTGCCATCAGTGACCCAAATACAGGGGTGGGTGGCTACACCTTC. Translation gives CAISDPNTGVGGYTF.

V gene TRBV5-1 combines with J gene TRBJ2-5; 8 bases are shared with TRBD1. This CDR3 has 15 amino acids. CDR1 and CDR2 from the germline V gene are SGHRS and YFSETQ. Trimming took 0 bases from V and 4 from J; bases not matched to a gene: 5. The CDR3 DNA follows: TGCGCCAGCAGCTTGGCCCAGGGGGCCGGAGAGACCCAGTACTTC. Protein: CASSLAQGAGETQYF.